Sequencing of this T cell receptor beta chain was carried out in a study of blood T cell repertoires in COVID-19 (dated by TCRdb to the early 2020s). About the full investigation: The collaborator samples originated in the United States, Italy and Spain and spanned the acute and convalescent phases of COVID-19. Where available, HLA class I and class II types were taken from metadata supplied by the sample provider and were not determined by assay-based typing. The samples were drawn from two sources: the first 160 participants of the ongoing ImmuneRACE study, and over 950 subjects contributed by 6 global collaborators. The dataset comprised deeply sampled blood TCRbeta repertoires from subjects exposed to, actively infected with, or recovered from COVID-19. The material from the prospective study consisted of cDNA or gDNA derived from T cells, B-cell-depleted T cells, or PBMCs. A de-identified subject ID, COVID-19 status, age in years and sex were almost always included in the sample metadata. The repertoires were made available in a free public database intended to serve as a resource for research on the immune response to SARS-CoV-2.

The immunoSEQ Assay, a bias-controlled multiplex PCR, was used to amplify TCRbeta CDR3 regions from genomic DNA. The original methods were these. The number of nucleated cells in each sample was estimated by amplification of reference gene primers within the assay. To quantify the absolute abundance of each unique TCRbeta CDR3 rearrangement, sequence reads were collapsed and filtered. For each sample, productive Simpson clonality was calculated as the square root of Simpson's diversity index across productive rearrangements. The table was pulled from immuneACCESS by TCRdb, which kept in-frame rearrangements only. Such tables lose some clones; where checked, under half of the loss comes from unresolved V genes, and the rest has no known cause. V, J and clone size are those of that table, while D and trimming were read from the DNA. This sample holds about 140,000 clones; about four fifths were observed only once. Jointly, the top ten make up around 13% of the sample.

Its CDR3 holds 12 amino acids, cysteine through phenylalanine. Only CDR3 DNA remains: 36 bases, in frame from the first base. Deletion took 4 bases off V and 9 bases off J, with a span of 10 bases between the germline ends. The germline V gene gives CDR1 as LGHNA and CDR2 as YSLEER. What the study reported, not specific to this receptor: The amount of clinical and demographic metadata varied by source and participant and was provided uncurated.

Collaborating institutions collected whole blood in K2EDTA tubes following their own protocols. For TCRbeta analysis, collaborator samples were shipped as frozen whole blood, as isolated PBMCs, or as DNA extracted from either sample type. In its sample, this clone was seen once. No antigen is known for it. Within one base of it there is no much larger clone, and no base qualities were kept. The chain uses TRBV4-3 and TRBJ2-1; matching of 5 bases hints at TRBD2 as the D gene. This receptor was obtained from an elderly man with acute or convalescent COVID-19. The sequenced sample consisted of peripheral blood. CDR3 sequence: CASSRQRGEQFF. The nucleotide sequence is TGCGCCAGCAGCCGCCAACGGGGTGAGCAGTTCTTC.